This passage covers 8 T cell receptor beta chains from one sample sequenced in a study of graft-versus-host responses after intestinal transplantation. Sequencing used immunoSEQ multiplex PCR; TCRdb keeps in-frame clones, though not all of them. This sample has around 21,000 clones, with roughly 78% found just once. Graft tissue was processed to release intraepithelial and lamina propria lymphocytes. The sequenced sample was ileum tissue, obtained 20 days after intestinal transplant. The source of these receptors is a human patient who received an intestinal transplant, so some T cells may come from the graft donor.

This clone counts as medium-sized. The gene calls are TRBV7-9 and TRBJ2-7; tentative D call: TRBD2 (6 bases). V lost 3 bases to trimming and J lost 1 base, with 13 bases between them. Germline lookup yields CDR1 SEHNR and CDR2 FQNEAQ (reference sequence). The CDR3 covers 15 residues. The CDR3 DNA reads as TGTGCCAGCAGCTTCGGGACTTCCAAGTCCTACGAGCAGTACTTC. Encoded protein: CASSFGTSKSYEQYF.

The J gene is TRBJ1-2, the V gene TRBV11-2, with D possibly matching TRBD1 (5 bases). The CDR3 has 12 amino acids. Germline assignment: CDR1 SGHAT and CDR2 FQNNGV. Trimming removed 5 bases from V and 10 bases from J, with 14 bases in between. Here the CDR3 reads CASSPGLEVYTF. The CDR3 DNA reads as TGTGCCAGCAGCCCGGGACTCGAAGTCTACACCTTC.

The chain employs TRBV4-1 and TRBJ2-1; TRBD1 agrees at 9 bases. The CDR3 runs to 18 residues. CDR1 is MGHRA and CDR2 is YSYEKL in the germline V gene. Losses at the gene ends were 2 bases for V and 9 bases for J; bases not matched to a gene: 17. Here the CDR3 reads CASSQFVVGQGIAFEQFF. The CDR3 DNA reads as TGCGCCAGCAGCCAATTTGTCGTGGGACAGGGAATCGCCTTTGAGCAGTTCTTC.

V is TRBV4-1 and J is TRBJ2-7; 8 nucleotides align to TRBD1. The CDR3 contains 14 residues. CDR1 is MGHRA and CDR2 is YSYEKL in the germline V gene. The ends lost 4 bases at V and 5 bases at J; junction bases unmatched: 7. CDR3: CASSLRQGSHEQYF. CDR3 in DNA: TGCGCCAGCAGCCTACGACAGGGGAGCCACGAGCAGTACTTC.

V and J are TRBV7-2 and TRBJ2-7; D call uncertain. Germline loops: CDR1 SGHTA, CDR2 FQGNSA. V gave up 5 bases and J gave up 2 bases, with 4 bases separating them. The CDR3 runs 11 residues. The DNA of the CDR3 is TGTGCCAGCAGCGTAACCTACGAGCAGTACTTC. Protein: CASSVTYEQYF.

The gene calls are TRBV5-1 and TRBJ1-3; D remains unclear. Trimming took 4 bases from V and 0 from J, leaving 5 bases between them. The CDR3 consists of 13 residues. Germline lookup yields CDR1 SGHRS and CDR2 YFSETQ. The CDR3 coding sequence is TGCGCCAGCAGCGGCCCCTCTGGAAACACCATATATTTT. This translates into CASSGPSGNTIYF.

This chain uses TRBV7-5 with TRBJ2-1; TRBD2, the D gene given by the table, was not confirmed from the DNA. TRBV7-5 is assigned pseudogene status. This CDR3 is built from 21 residues. The CDR3 DNA is TGTGCCAGAAGCTTAGTAGTTCGGCTAGCGGGACCATTAAGCTCCTACAATGAGCAGTTCTTC. Residues: CARSLVVRLAGPLSSYNEQFF.

This rearrangement joins TRBV19 to TRBJ2-1; unclear D gene. The CDR3 spans 13 residues. CDR1 is LNHDA and CDR2 is SQIVND in the germline V gene (reference sequence). Trimming left V 4 bases short and J 6 bases short, with 10 bases between. CDR3 residues: CASSKVIGNEQFF. CDR3 coding DNA: TGTGCCAGTAGTAAAGTAATCGGCAATGAGCAGTTCTTC. Full variable domain (remainder filled in from reference TRBV19 and TRBJ2-1): DGGITQSPKYLFRKEGQNVTLSCEQNLNHDAMYWYRQDPGQGLRLIYYSQIVNDFQKGDIAEGYSVSREKKESFPLTVTSAQKNPTAFYLCASSKVIGNEQFFGPGTRLTVL.